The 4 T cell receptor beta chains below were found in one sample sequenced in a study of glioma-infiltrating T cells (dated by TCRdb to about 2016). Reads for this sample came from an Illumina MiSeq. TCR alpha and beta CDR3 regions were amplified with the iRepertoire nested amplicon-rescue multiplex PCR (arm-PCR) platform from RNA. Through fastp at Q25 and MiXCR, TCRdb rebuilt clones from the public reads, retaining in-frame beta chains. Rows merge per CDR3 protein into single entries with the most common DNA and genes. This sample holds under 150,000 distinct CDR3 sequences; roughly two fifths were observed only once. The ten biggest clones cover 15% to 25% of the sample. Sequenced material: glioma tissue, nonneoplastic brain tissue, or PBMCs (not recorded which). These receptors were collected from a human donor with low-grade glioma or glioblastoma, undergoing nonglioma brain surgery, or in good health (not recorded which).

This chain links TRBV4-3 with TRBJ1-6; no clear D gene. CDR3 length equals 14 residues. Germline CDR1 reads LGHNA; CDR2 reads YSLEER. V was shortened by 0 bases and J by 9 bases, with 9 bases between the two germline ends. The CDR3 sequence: CASSQESRLSPLHF. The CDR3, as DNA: TGCGCCAGCAGCCAAGAGTCCCGTCTTTCACCCCTCCACTTT.

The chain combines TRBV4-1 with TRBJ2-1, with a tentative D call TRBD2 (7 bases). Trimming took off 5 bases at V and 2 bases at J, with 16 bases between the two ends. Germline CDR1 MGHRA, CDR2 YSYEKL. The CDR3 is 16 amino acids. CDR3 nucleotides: TGCGCCAGCAGCGAGGGGGGGAGCCCTCCCTACAATGAGCAGTTCTTC. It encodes CASSEGGSPPYNEQFF.

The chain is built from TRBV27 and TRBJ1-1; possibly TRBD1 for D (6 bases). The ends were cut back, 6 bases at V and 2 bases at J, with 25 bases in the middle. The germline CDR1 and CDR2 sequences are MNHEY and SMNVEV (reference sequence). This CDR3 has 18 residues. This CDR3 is CASSKLLIWDKKNTEAFF. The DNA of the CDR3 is TGTGCCAGCAGCAAACTCTTGATCTGGGACAAAAAAAACACTGAAGCTTTCTTT.

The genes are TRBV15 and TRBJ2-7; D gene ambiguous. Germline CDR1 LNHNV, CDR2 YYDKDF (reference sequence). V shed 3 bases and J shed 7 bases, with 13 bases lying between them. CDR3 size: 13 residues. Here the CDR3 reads CATSRGLRFEQYF. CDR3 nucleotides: TGTGCCACCAGCAGGGGGTTAAGGTTTGAGCAGTACTTC.